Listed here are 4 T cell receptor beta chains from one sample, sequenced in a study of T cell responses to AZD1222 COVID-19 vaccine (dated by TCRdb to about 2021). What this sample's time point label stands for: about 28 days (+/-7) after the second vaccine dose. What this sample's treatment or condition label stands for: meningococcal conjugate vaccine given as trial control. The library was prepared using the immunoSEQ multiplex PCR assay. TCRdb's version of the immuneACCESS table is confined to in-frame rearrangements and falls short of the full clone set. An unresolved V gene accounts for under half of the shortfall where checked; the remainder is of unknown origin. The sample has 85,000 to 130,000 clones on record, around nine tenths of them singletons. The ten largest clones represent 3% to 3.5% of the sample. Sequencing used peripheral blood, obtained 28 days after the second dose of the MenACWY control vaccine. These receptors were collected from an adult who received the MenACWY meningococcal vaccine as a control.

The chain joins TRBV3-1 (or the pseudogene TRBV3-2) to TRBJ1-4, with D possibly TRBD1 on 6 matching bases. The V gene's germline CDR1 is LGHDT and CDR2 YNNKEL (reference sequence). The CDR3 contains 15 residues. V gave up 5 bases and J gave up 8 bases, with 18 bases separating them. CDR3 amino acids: CASSAGWGGGEKLFF. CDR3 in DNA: TGTGCCAGCAGCGCCGGTTGGGGGGGCGGGGAAAAACTGTTTTTT.

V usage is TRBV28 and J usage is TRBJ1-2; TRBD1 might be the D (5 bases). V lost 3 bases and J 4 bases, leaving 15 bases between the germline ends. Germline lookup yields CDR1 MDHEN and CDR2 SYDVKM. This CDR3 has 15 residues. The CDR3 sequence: CASSFGGSVGYGYTF. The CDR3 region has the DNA TGTGCCAGCAGTTTCGGGGGGTCCGTTGGCTATGGCTACACCTTC.

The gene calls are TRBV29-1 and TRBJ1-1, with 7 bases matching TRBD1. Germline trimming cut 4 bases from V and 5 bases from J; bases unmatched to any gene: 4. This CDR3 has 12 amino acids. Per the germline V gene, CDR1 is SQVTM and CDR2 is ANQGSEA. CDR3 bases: TGCAGCGTTGTGACAGGGCGAACTGAAGCTTTCTTT. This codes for CSVVTGRTEAFF.

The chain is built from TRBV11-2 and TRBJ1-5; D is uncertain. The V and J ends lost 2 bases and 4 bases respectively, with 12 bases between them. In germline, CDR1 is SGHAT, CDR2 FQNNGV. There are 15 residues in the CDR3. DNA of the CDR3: TGTGCCAGCAGCTTAACGCGTGGTCCAAATCAGCCCCAGCATTTT. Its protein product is CASSLTRGPNQPQHF.